Below, one T cell receptor beta chain is given with its context. This entry comes from a study of Ad26.COV2.S vaccination and SARS-CoV-2 variants. Study-wide background: In the study, Ad26.COV2.S was injected intramuscularly once, or twice 56 days apart.

Germline CDR1 MDHEN, CDR2 SYDVKM. Trimming cost V 1 base and J 2 bases, with 3 bases left between them. The CDR3 length is 13 residues. Treatment here: about 20 received Ad26.COV2.S at low or high dose, single or two shots; a few received placebo; per-sample allocation not given. It was on day 63 after the first vaccine or placebo injection that samples were taken. Donor was an adult aged 18-55 years in Boston. Expression of Wuhan-strain SARS-CoV-2 spike came from the Ad26 vector that formed the vaccine. The table came from immunoSEQ multiplex PCR; TCRdb's copy has only in-frame clones and leaves some out. The sample yields 350,000 to 550,000 clones, roughly nine tenths seen once.

Specimen: peripheral blood, collected in a trial of Ad26.COV2.S vaccine versus placebo. The sequence was collected from a person between 18 and 59 years old who received the Ad26.COV2.S COVID-19 vaccine or a placebo. This chain links TRBV28 with TRBJ2-4, with no clear D. CDR3 amino acids: CASSLFTKNIQYF. CDR3 DNA sequence: TGTGCCAGCAGTTTATTTACCAAAAACATTCAGTACTTC.